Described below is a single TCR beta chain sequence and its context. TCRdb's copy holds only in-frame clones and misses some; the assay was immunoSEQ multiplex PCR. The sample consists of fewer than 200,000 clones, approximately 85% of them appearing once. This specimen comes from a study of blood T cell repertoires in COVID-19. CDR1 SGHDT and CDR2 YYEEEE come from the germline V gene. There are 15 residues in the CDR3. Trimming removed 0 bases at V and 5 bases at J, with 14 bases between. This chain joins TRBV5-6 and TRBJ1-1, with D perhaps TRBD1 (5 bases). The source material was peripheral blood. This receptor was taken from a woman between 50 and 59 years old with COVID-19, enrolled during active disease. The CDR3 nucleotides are TGTGCCAGCAGCTTGGAAGGTGGGGCGCATACTGAAGCTTTCTTT. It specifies CASSLEGGAHTEAFF.